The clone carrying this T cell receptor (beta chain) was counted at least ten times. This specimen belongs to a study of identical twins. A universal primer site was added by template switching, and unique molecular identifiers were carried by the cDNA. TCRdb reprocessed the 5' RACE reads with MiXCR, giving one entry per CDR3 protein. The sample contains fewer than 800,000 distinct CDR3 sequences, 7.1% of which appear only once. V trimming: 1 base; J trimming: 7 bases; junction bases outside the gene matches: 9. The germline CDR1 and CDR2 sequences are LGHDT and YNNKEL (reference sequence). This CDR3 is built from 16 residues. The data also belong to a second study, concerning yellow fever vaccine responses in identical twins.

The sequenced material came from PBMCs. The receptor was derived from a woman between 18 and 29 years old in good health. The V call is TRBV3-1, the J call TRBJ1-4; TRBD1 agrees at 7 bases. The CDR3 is CASSQVLGGEGEKLFF. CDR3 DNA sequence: TGTGCCAGCAGCCAAGTCTTAGGGGGCGAAGGTGAAAAACTGTTTTTT.